Listed below are T cell receptor beta chains from one sample, sequenced in a study of tumor and adjacent non-tumor tissue in lung cancer. TCRdb re-called the multiplex PCR reads with MiXCR, one entry per CDR3 protein. The sample holds 200,000 to 250,000 distinct CDR3 sequences, 71% seen once. Sequencing used lung tumor tissue. The receptors were sampled from a man aged 60 to 75 with non-small cell lung cancer. The CDR3 runs from the conserved cysteine through the conserved F or W. D genes are given only for firm matches. The size of a clone is reported for some rows only, either as once, few or many, or as a class for expanded clones.

TRBJ2-5,NA,TRBV20-1,many,CSAIQSGGLSQETQYF,TGCAGTGCTATCCAGTCGGGGGGCCTTTCCCAAGAGACCCAGTACTTC
TRBJ1-4,NA,TRBV4-2,NA,CASSLLRDRANGKLSF,TGTGCCAGCAGCCTCCTCAGGGATAGGGCTAATGGAAAACTGTCTTTT
TRBJ2-3,TRBD2,TRBV11-3,NA,CASSLLAGGRTDTLYF,TGTGCCAGCAGCCTGTTAGCGGGGGGGAGAACGGATACGCTGTATTTT
TRBJ2-7,TRBD2,TRBV11-2,NA,CASSLGGASGDKQYF,TGTGCTAGCAGCTTAGGTGGCGCTAGCGGGGACAAGCAGTACTTC
TRBJ1-6,NA,TRBV7-8,NA,CASSLVYRTDRSPLHF,TGTGCCAGCAGCTTAGTCTACAGGACAGATCGGTCACCCCTCCACTTT
TRBJ2-1,NA,TRBV9,NA,CASSVVGQGKNEQFF,TGTGCCAGCAGCGTAGTTGGGCAGGGGAAGAATGAGCAGTTCTTC
TRBJ2-7,NA,TRBV29-1,NA,CSVIRVGGTYEQYF,TGCAGTGTGATCCGGGTAGGGGGTACCTACGAGCAGTACTTC
TRBJ1-1,NA,TRBV9,NA,CANSTTGNTEAFF,TGTGCCAACAGCACGACAGGGAACACTGAAGCTTTCTTT
TRBJ2-3,TRBD1,TRBV29-1,NA,CSIQGTVTPDTQYF,TGCAGCATACAAGGGACAGTTACCCCAGATACGCAGTATTTT
TRBJ2-5,NA,TRBV11-2,NA,CTSSLGQKVTQYF,TGTACCAGCAGCTTGGGCCAGAAAGTGACCCAATACTTC
TRBJ1-5,NA,TRBV11-3,NA,CASSLRRSTDTQHF,TGTGCCAGCAGCTTAAGAAGGAGTACAGATACGCAGCATTTT
TRBJ2-7,NA,TRBV11-2,NA,CTSSVLHSSYEQYF,TGTACCAGCAGCGTATTGCACAGTTCCTACGAGCAGTATTTC
TRBJ2-1,TRBD2,TRBV11-2,medium-sized,CASSLASGGNEQFF,TGTGCCAGCAGCTTAGCTAGCGGGGGAAATGAGCAGTTCTTC
TRBJ1-5,NA,TRBV20-1,NA,CSTLSDPNQLQHF,TGCAGTACCCTTTCGGATCCCAATCAGCTCCAGCATTTT
TRBJ2-3,TRBD2,TRBV4-2,many,CASSPLGGGGATDTQYF,TGTGCCAGCAGCCCCTTAGGGGGCGGGGGGGCCACAGATACGCAGTATTTT
TRBJ2-3,NA,TRBV28,NA,CASIGSPPTDTQYF,TGTGCCAGCATTGGGAGCCCTCCAACAGATACGCAGTATTTT
TRBJ2-1,TRBD2,TRBV20-1,many,CSASGLAGARNYNEQFF,TGCAGTGCTAGCGGGCTAGCGGGGGCCCGAAATTACAATGAGCAGTTCTTC
TRBJ2-5,NA,TRBV6-5,many,CASNKDTTQYF,TGTGCCAGCAACAAGGACACGACCCAGTACTTC
TRBJ1-5,NA,TRBV6-5,NA,CASSLKPGTNQPQHF,TGTGCCAGCAGTTTGAAGCCGGGAACCAATCAGCCCCAGCATTTT
TRBJ2-5,TRBD2,TRBV12-3/TRBV12-4,few,CASRRLAGIGETQYF,TGTGCCAGCAGGCGACTAGCGGGGATCGGAGAGACCCAGTACTTC